This T cell receptor (beta chain) was recorded in a study of T cell responses to AZD1222 COVID-19 vaccine. For this clone: Antigen unknown.

Profiled with immunoSEQ multiplex PCR; TCRdb holds only in-frame clones, not every one. The sample has 130,000 to 150,000 clones; approximately 90% are singletons. General study points: Clonal diversity was possibly underestimated; the donors were predominantly white British and more often female. At study baseline, merely a handful of AZD1222 recipients were seropositive. Spike-specific TCR breadth and depth both grew after two AZD1222 doses. Nearly half of the spike-specific TCRs reportedly recognize variant regions that carry no mutations.

The material was peripheral blood, obtained on day 0 of AZD1222 vaccination. The receptor was derived from an adult in good health.

The CDR3 nucleotides read TGTGCCAGCAGTGTTCAGGCGGGGACATTCGCTAACTATGGCTACACCTTC. Translating gives CASSVQAGTFANYGYTF. The chain employs TRBV25-1 and TRBJ1-2; D is perhaps TRBD1 (6 bases). Germline CDR1 reads MGHDK; CDR2 reads SYGVNS. Trimming left V 4 bases short and J 0 bases short, with 18 bases between. The CDR3 has 17 residues.